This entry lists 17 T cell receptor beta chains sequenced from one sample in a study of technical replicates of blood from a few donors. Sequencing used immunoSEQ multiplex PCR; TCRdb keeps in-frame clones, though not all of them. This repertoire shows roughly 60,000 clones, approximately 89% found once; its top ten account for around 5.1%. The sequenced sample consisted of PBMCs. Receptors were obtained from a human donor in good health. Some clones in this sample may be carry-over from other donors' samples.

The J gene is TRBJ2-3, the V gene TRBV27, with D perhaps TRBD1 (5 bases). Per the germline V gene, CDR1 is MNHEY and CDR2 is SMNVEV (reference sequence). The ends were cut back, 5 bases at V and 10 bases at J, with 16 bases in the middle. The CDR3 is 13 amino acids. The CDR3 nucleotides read TGTGCCAGCAGTCCCCTTCAGGGCCCACCGCAGTATTTT. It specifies CASSPLQGPPQYF.

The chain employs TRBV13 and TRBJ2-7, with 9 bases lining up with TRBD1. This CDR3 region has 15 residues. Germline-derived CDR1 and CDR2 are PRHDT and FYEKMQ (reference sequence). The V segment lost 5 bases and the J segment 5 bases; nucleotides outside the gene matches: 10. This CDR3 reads CASSVLGQGDNEQYF. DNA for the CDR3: TGTGCCAGCAGCGTATTGGGACAGGGAGATAACGAGCAGTACTTC.

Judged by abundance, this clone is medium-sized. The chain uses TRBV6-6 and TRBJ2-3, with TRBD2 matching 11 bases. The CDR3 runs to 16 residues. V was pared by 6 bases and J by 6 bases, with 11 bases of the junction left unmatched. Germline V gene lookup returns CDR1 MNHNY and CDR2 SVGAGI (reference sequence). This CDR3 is CASRYPTSGEADTQYF. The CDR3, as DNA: TGTGCCAGCAGGTATCCGACTAGCGGGGAAGCGGATACGCAGTATTTT.

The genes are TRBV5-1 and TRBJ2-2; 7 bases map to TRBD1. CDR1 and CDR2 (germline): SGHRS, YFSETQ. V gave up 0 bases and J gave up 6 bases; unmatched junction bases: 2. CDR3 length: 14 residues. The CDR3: CASSLAGGAGELFF. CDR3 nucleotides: TGCGCCAGCAGCTTGGCAGGGGGAGCCGGGGAGCTGTTTTTT.

CDR3: CASSYAQNYGYTF. The CDR3 DNA reads as TGTGCCAGCAGTTACGCTCAGAACTATGGCTACACCTTC. The chain has TRBV6-5 and TRBJ1-2; no clear D. The V gene's germline CDR1 is MNHEY and CDR2 SVGAGI. The V and J ends lost 2 bases and 2 bases respectively, with 6 bases between them. This CDR3 comprises 13 residues.

The CDR3 region is CASSLYRRTMNTEAFF. CDR3 DNA: TGTGCCAGCAGCTTGTATAGGAGGACTATGAACACTGAAGCTTTCTTT. V is TRBV5-4 and J is TRBJ1-1; unclear D gene. V dropped 1 base and J dropped 0 bases, with 13 bases sitting between them. CDR1 and CDR2 (germline): SGHNT, YYREEE (reference sequence). CDR3 length: 16 amino acids.

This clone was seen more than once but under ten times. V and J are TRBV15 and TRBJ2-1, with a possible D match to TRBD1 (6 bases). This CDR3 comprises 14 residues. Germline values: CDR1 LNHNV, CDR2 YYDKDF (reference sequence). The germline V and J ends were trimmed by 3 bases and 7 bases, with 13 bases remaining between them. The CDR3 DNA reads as TGTGCCACCAGCAGGATCACAGGGTTGAATGAGCAGTTCTTC. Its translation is CATSRITGLNEQFF.

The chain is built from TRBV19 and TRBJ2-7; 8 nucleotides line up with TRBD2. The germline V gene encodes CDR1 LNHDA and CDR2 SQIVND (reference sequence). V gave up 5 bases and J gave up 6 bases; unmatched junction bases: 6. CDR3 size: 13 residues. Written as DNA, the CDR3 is TGTGCCAGTAGTGCCGGGACTAGGGTCGAGCAGTACTTC. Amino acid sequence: CASSAGTRVEQYF.

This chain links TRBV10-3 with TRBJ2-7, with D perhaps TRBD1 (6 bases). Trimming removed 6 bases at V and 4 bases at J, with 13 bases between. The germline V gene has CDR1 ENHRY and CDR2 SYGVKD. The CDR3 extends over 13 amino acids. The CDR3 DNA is TGTGCCATCAGGGAGACAGGTGGATACGAGCAGTACTTC. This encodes CAIRETGGYEQYF.

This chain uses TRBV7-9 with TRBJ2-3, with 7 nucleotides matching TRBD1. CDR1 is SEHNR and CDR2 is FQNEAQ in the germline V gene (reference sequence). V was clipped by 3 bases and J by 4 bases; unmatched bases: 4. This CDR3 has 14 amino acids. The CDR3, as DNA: TGTGCCAGCAGCTTTTGGCAGGGGGCAGATACGCAGTATTTT. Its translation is CASSFWQGADTQYF. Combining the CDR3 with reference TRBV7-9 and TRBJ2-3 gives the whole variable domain DTGVSQNPRHKITKRGQNVTFRCDPISEHNRLYWYRQTLGQGPEFLTYFQNEAQLEKSRLLSDRFSAERPKGSFSTLEIQRTEQGDSAMYLCASSFWQGADTQYFGPGTRLTVL.

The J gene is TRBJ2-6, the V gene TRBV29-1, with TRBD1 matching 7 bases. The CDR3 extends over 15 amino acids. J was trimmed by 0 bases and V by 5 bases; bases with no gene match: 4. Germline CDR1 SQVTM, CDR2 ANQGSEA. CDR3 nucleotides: TGCAGCGTTTGGGACAGTGCCTCTGGGGCCAACGTCCTGACTTTC. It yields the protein CSVWDSASGANVLTF.

Written as DNA, the CDR3 is TGTGCCAGCAGCTATCTAGCGGCGGTCGGGGAGCTGTTTTTT. As protein: CASSYLAAVGELFF. V usage is TRBV7-9 and J usage is TRBJ2-2; 7 bases are a match to TRBD2. The CDR3 is made up of 14 amino acids. The V segment lost 4 bases and the J segment 7 bases; nucleotides outside the gene matches: 6. Germline V CDR1 and CDR2: SEHNR, FQNEAQ (reference sequence).

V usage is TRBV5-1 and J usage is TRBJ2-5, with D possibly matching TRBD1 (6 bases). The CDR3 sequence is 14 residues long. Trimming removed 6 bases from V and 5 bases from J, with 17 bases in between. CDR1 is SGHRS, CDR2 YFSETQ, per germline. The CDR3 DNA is TGCGCCAGCAAACAGGGTGATGGGGCGGAGACCCAGTACTTC. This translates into CASKQGDGAETQYF.

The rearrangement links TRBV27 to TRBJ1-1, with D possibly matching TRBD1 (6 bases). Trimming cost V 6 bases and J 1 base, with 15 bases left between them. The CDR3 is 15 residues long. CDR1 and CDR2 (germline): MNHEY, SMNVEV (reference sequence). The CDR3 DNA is TGTGCCAGCAGGCCCAACAGGGTGGGGAACACTGAAGCTTTCTTT. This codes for CASRPNRVGNTEAFF.

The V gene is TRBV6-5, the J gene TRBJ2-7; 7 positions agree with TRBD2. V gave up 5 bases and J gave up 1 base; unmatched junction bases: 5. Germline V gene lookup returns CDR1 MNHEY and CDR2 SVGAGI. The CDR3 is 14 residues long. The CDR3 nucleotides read TGTGCCAGCAGTCTGGGGGGAGGGTCCTACGAGCAGTACTTC. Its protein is CASSLGGGSYEQYF.

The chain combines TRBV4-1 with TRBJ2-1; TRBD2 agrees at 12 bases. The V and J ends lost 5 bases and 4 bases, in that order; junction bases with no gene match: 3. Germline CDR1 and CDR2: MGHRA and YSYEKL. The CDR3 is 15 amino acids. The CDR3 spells CASSNGLAGYNEQFF. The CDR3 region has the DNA TGCGCCAGCAGCAACGGACTAGCGGGGTACAATGAGCAGTTCTTC.

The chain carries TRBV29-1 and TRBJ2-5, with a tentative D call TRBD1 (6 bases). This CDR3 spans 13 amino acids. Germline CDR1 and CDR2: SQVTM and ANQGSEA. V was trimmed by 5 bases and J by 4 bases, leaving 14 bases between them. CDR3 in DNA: TGCAGCGTTTGTGTTGGGGGCCGAGAGACCCAGTACTTC. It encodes CSVCVGGRETQYF.